This T cell receptor beta chain comes out of a study of high-grade serous ovarian cancer treatment subgroups. The study, taken as a whole, reports: These tumor repertoires lack spatial information from bulk sequencing.

Trimming took 5 bases from V and 5 from J; bases not matched to a gene: 5. CDR1 SGHTA and CDR2 FQGTGA come from the germline V gene. The CDR3 extends over 13 amino acids. Of note for this clone: Its target is not known.

Using immunoSEQ multiplex PCR, the repertoire was profiled, and TCRdb retains in-frame clones only, with some absent. The table shows more than 4,500 clones, with about three fifths occurring only once. Tumor samples were taken before definitive surgery or chemotherapy. The chain joins TRBV7-3 to TRBJ1-2; 7 positions agree with TRBD1. This TCR came from a human donor with high-grade serous ovarian cancer. What was sequenced was tumor tissue. CDR3 protein: CASSAAGGYGYTF. The CDR3 DNA reads TGTGCCAGCAGCGCCGCAGGGGGTTATGGCTACACCTTC.